The present T cell receptor (beta chain) was sequenced within a study of blood T cell repertoires in COVID-19. The germline gives CDR1 ENHRY, CDR2 SYGVKD. The CDR3 extends over 13 amino acids. V lost 8 bases, J lost 1 base, and 11 bases lay in between. Generated by immunoSEQ multiplex PCR, the TCRdb table keeps only in-frame clones and is missing some. The sample has about 100,000 clones; roughly 84% are singletons. V and J are TRBV10-3 and TRBJ2-5, with D possibly matching TRBD2 (6 bases). This clonotype was sampled from a young man in a cohort sampled during active COVID-19. Input material: peripheral blood. The CDR3 sequence: CAIGRDSQETQYF. The CDR3 DNA follows: TGTGCCATCGGCCGGGACTCCCAAGAGACCCAGTACTTC.